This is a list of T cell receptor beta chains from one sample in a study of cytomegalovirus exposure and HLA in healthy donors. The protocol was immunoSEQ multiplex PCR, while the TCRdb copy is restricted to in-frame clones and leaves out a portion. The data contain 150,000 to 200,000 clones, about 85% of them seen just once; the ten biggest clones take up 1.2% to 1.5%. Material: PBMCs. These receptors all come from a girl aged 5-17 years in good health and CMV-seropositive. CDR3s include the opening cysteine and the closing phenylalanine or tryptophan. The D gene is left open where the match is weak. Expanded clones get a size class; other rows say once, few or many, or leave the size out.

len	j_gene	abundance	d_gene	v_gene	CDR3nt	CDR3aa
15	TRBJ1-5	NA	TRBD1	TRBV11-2	TGTGCCAGCAGCTCAACCGGGACAGCAAATCAGCCCCAGCATTTT	CASSSTGTANQPQHF
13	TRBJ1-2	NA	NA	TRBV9	TGTGCCAGCAGTAGGGACTTTAACTATGGCTACACCTTC	CASSRDFNYGYTF
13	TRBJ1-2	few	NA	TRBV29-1	TGCAGCGTTGGCGGAGGCGCCGAAAGTGGCTACACCTTC	CSVGGGAESGYTF
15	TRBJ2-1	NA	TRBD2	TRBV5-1	TGCGCCAGCAGCTTACTAGCGACCTCCTACAATGAGCAGTTCTTC	CASSLLATSYNEQFF
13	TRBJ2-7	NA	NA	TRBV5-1	TGCGCCAGCAGCCTATCTTATACCTACGAGCAGTACTTC	CASSLSYTYEQYF
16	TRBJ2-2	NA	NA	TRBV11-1	TGTGCCAGCAGCCCAAAACAGCGGAGAAACACCGGGGAGCTGTTTTTT	CASSPKQRRNTGELFF
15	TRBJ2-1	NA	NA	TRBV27	TGTGCCAGCGCTATAGCGGAGAGCTCCTACAATGAGCAGTTCTTC	CASAIAESSYNEQFF
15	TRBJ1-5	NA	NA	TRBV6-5	TGTGCCAGCAGAAAGGGAGGGGTAGGCAATCAGCCCCAGCATTTT	CASRKGGVGNQPQHF
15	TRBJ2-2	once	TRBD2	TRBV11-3	TGTGCCAGCAGCTCAGCGGGAACAAACACCGGGGAGCTGTTTTTT	CASSSAGTNTGELFF
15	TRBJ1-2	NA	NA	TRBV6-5	TGTGCCAGCAGCGCTGCCGCAGGCGCCGCCGATGGCTACACCTTC	CASSAAAGAADGYTF
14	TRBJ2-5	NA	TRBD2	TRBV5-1	TGCGCCAGCAGCGCCGGACTAGCGGGAGAGACCCAGTACTTC	CASSAGLAGETQYF
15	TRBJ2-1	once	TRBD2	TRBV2	TGTGCCAGCAGGGCCGGGACTAGCGGGAGTGCTGAGCAGTTCTTC	CASRAGTSGSAEQFF
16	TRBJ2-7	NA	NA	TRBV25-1	TGTGCCAGCAGTCCATTATTTAGCGGAGAGGTTTACGAGCAGTACTTC	CASSPLFSGEVYEQYF
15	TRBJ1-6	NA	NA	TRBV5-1	TGCGCCAGCAGCTCGAGGGACATTGGTGGTTCACCCCTCCACTTT	CASSSRDIGGSPLHF
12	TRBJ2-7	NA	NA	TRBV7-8	TGTGCCAGCAGCTCGCGACAGAACGAGCAGTACTTC	CASSSRQNEQYF
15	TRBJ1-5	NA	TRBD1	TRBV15	TGTGCCACCAGCAGGGGACAGTTTAGCAATCAGCCCCAGCATTTT	CATSRGQFSNQPQHF
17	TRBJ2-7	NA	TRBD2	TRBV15	TGTGCCACCAGCAGAGATTCGGTAGCGGGGGGGCTCTACGAGCAGTACTTC	CATSRDSVAGGLYEQYF
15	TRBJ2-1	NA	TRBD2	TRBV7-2	TGTGCCAGCAGCTTACTAGCGGGAGCTACGGATGAGCAGTTCTTC	CASSLLAGATDEQFF
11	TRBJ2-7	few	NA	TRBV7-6	TGTGCCAGGGGGGGAGGCTACGAGCAGTACTTC	CARGGGYEQYF
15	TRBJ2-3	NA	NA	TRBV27	TGTGCCAGCAGTTTTCTGACAGGGCGGGGAGATACGCAGTATTTT	CASSFLTGRGDTQYF
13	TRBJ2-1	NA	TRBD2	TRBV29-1	TGCAGCGACTTAAGCGGGAGTGGGAATGAGCAGTTCTTC	CSDLSGSGNEQFF
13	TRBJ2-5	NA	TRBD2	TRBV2	TGTGCCAGCAAGCGGGAGCCGTGGGAGACCCAGTACTTC	CASKREPWETQYF
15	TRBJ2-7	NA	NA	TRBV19	TGTGCCAGTAGTATGTTCGACGGGAGCTCCTACGAGCAGTACTTC	CASSMFDGSSYEQYF
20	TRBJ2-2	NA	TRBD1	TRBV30	TGTGCCTGGAGTGATCTATTTCCTCTCCGGGACAGGGGGAACACCGGGGAGCTGTTTTTT	CAWSDLFPLRDRGNTGELFF
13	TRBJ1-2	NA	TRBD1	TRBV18	TGTGCCAGCTCAGACAGGGTGGACTATGGCTACACCTTC	CASSDRVDYGYTF
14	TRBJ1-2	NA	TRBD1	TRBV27	TGTGCCAGCACGAATCGGGACAGATCCTATGGCTACACCTTC	CASTNRDRSYGYTF
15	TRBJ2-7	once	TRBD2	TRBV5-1	TGCGCCAGCAGCACGTCAGCGGGAGCGGCCTACGAGCAGTACTTC	CASSTSAGAAYEQYF
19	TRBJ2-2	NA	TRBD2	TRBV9	TGTGCCAGCAGCGAGAGAAAGCGGGAGGGGCTACCGAACACCGGGGAGCTGTTTTTT	CASSERKREGLPNTGELFF
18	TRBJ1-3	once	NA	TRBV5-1	TGCGCCAGCAGCTTGGGACGGGACACGCGGATCTCTGGAAACACCATATATTTT	CASSLGRDTRISGNTIYF